Presented here are 9 T cell receptor beta chains from one specimen sequenced in a study of OX40 agonist ivuxolimab in advanced cancers. Sequencing used immunoSEQ multiplex PCR; TCRdb keeps in-frame clones, though not all of them. The table lists some 50,000 clones, around 80% of them singletons. The input for sequencing was CD4+ or CD8+ T cells sorted from blood, taken in a trial of the OX40 agonist ivuxolimab. The receptors were gathered from an adult with an advanced solid tumor such as melanoma, head and neck, liver or kidney cancer.

This clone was seen once. The rearrangement links TRBV28 to TRBJ1-1, with 9 bases aligning to TRBD1. The CDR3 contains 16 residues. Losses at the gene ends were 8 bases for V and 5 bases for J; bases not matched to a gene: 15. The germline V gene encodes CDR1 MDHEN and CDR2 SYDVKM. CDR3 nucleotide sequence: TGTGCCAGCTCCTCGGCCGAGGGACAGGGAAAAACTGAAGCTTTCTTT. Translation gives CASSSAEGQGKTEAFF.

The J gene is TRBJ1-1, the V gene TRBV5-6; D remains unclear. This CDR3 has 14 amino acids. Looked up from germline, CDR1 is SGHDT and CDR2 is YYEEEE. Trimming removed 2 bases at V and 5 bases at J, with 13 bases between. The CDR3, as DNA: TGTGCCAGCAGCTTTACTCCCTCAACAACTGAAGCTTTCTTT. Translating gives CASSFTPSTTEAFF.

This chain joins TRBV5-4 and TRBJ1-1, with D unclear. The CDR3 extends over 15 amino acids. Germline V gene lookup returns CDR1 SGHNT and CDR2 YYREEE (reference sequence). V was clipped by 4 bases and J by 0 bases, with 13 bases between them. In nucleotides, the CDR3 is TGTGCCAGCAGCCCCGTGGGAGACATGAACACTGAAGCTTTCTTT. Protein product: CASSPVGDMNTEAFF.

This chain connects TRBV10-3 to TRBJ2-5; unclear D gene. The DNA end lines up better with TRBJ2-7; the J call may be wrong. CDR3 length: 13 residues. Germline CDR1 ENHRY, CDR2 SYGVKD. CDR3 region: CASQNVGAYEQYF. The CDR3 DNA sequence: TGTGCCTCCCAAAATGTGGGCGCCTACGAGCAGTACTTC.

The count of this clone is one. This chain connects TRBV27 to TRBJ1-5; no clear D. Trimming removed 8 bases at V and 0 bases at J, with 11 bases between. Germline CDR1 MNHEY, CDR2 SMNVEV (reference sequence). CDR3 length: 14 amino acids. The CDR3 nucleotides read TGTGCCAGCCCCACGCAGTATAGCAATCAGCCCCAGCATTTT. Protein product: CASPTQYSNQPQHF.

This chain connects TRBV28 to TRBJ1-6; D is unresolved. The CDR3 extends over 16 amino acids. Germline V gives CDR1 MDHEN, CDR2 SYDVKM. V lost 2 bases, J lost 8 bases, and 16 bases lay in between. The chain's CDR3 is CASSLAQTLFHSPLHF. The CDR3 DNA reads as TGTGCCAGCAGTTTAGCCCAGACGCTCTTTCATTCACCCCTCCACTTT.

This rearrangement joins TRBV10-3 to TRBJ2-3; tentatively, D is TRBD1 (5 bases). Germline V lookup: CDR1 ENHRY, CDR2 SYGVKD. V was pared by 5 bases and J by 6 bases, with 15 bases between. This CDR3 has 14 residues. The CDR3, as DNA: TGTGCCATCAGTACAGGTATGGGCCAGGATACGCAGTATTTT. Translating gives CAISTGMGQDTQYF.

The chain carries TRBV7-2 and TRBJ2-3; D might be TRBD2 (5 bases). V gave up 5 bases and J gave up 3 bases, with 18 bases separating them. CDR1 is SGHTA and CDR2 is FQGNSA in the germline V gene. CDR3 length: 16 amino acids. The DNA of the CDR3 is TGTGCCAGCAGCCCCGCTCGGAGCGGACCTACAGATACGCAGTATTTT. Residues: CASSPARSGPTDTQYF.

The V and J genes are TRBV28 and TRBJ2-1, with 7 bases aligning to TRBD1. The trim removed 7 bases at V and 9 bases at J, leaving 15 bases unmatched. Germline CDR1 reads MDHEN; CDR2 reads SYDVKM. The CDR3 runs to 15 residues. The CDR3 DNA follows: TGTGCCAGCAAGTGGTTAGGGGGCGAAAATCGTGAGCAGTTCTTC. This gives the protein CASKWLGGENREQFF.